One sample yielded the 16 T cell receptor beta chains listed below, sequenced in a study of a mutant IDH1 vaccine in newly diagnosed glioma. Sequencing was performed with immunoSEQ multiplex PCR; in TCRdb, only in-frame clones are kept and a portion is missing. The repertoire holds roughly 60,000 clones, approximately 85% seen once, with 4% in the top ten. Antigen specificity for these receptors is unknown. Documented time point: week 23, last vaccination. Topical imiquimod accompanied each vaccine dose, which consisted of 300 ug of mutant IDH1 20-mer peptide. Material: PBMCs, obtained from a glioma patient whose treatment included an IDH1 peptide vaccine. These receptors originate from a man younger than 45 with glioma.

This clone appeared a few times. The rearrangement uses TRBV7-9 and TRBJ1-5, with D maybe TRBD1 (6 bases). Germline loops: CDR1 SEHNR, CDR2 FQNEAQ (reference sequence). The V end lost 11 bases, the J end lost 3 bases, and 11 bases lay between the germline ends. The CDR3 totals 12 residues. The CDR3: CAVNRDNQPQHF. As DNA, the CDR3 is TGTGCCGTCAACAGGGACAATCAGCCCCAGCATTTT.

The V and J genes are TRBV4-1 and TRBJ1-5; D not resolved. The CDR3 is 12 amino acids. CDR1 is MGHRA and CDR2 is YSYEKL in the germline V gene. Trimming left V 1 base short and J 8 bases short, with 6 bases between. The CDR3 nucleotides read TGCGCCAGCAGCCAAGCAGGAAAGCCCCAGCATTTT. This translates into CASSQAGKPQHF.

CDR3 loop: CASSSLLAGGPNEQFF. In nucleotides, the CDR3 is TGTGCCAGCAGCTCCCTCCTCGCGGGGGGGCCAAATGAGCAGTTCTTC. V gene TRBV7-9 combines with J gene TRBJ2-1; TRBD2 matches 9 bases. The junction had 11 bases not matched to a gene; V was cut back by 4 bases and J by 7 bases. The CDR3 sequence is 16 residues long. CDR1 is SEHNR and CDR2 is FQNEAQ in the germline V gene (reference sequence).

This clone has just a few counts. The rearrangement uses TRBV7-9 and TRBJ1-1, with D possibly being TRBD1 (5 bases). There are 15 residues in the CDR3. In germline, CDR1 is SEHNR, CDR2 FQNEAQ (reference sequence). V lost 5 bases to trimming and J lost 0 bases, with 13 bases between them. The CDR3: CASSHRDGLNTEAFF. The DNA for the CDR3 is TGTGCCAGCAGCCATAGGGACGGATTGAACACTGAAGCTTTCTTT.

V gene TRBV27 combines with J gene TRBJ1-5, with D perhaps TRBD1 (5 bases). V dropped 3 bases and J dropped 3 bases, with 12 bases sitting between them. The CDR3 contains 15 residues. Germline V gene lookup returns CDR1 MNHEY and CDR2 SMNVEV (reference sequence). The CDR3 nucleotides read TGTGCCAGCAGTTTTCGTCAGGGACCCAATCAGCCCCAGCATTTT. Its protein is CASSFRQGPNQPQHF.

The chain joins TRBV18 to TRBJ2-7, with TRBD1 matching 7 bases. CDR1 is KGHSH, CDR2 LQKENI, per germline. This CDR3 is 16 amino acids long. Trimming removed 3 bases from V and 0 bases from J; junction bases left unmatched: 8. The CDR3 here is CASSPTGTASSYEQYF. Written as DNA, the CDR3 is TGTGCCAGCTCACCGACCGGGACAGCGAGCTCCTACGAGCAGTACTTC.

This sequence joins TRBV30 and TRBJ2-7; no clear D gene. The V and J ends lost 0 bases and 3 bases respectively, with 6 bases between them. The CDR3 sequence is 12 residues long. Germline CDR1 reads GTSNPN; CDR2 reads SVGIG (reference sequence). The CDR3 loop is CAWSVRFYEQYF. The DNA for the CDR3 is TGTGCCTGGAGTGTACGATTCTACGAGCAGTACTTC. The full variable domain, its missing parts supplied by reference TRBV30 and TRBJ2-7, is SQTIHQWPATLVQPVGSPLSLECTVEGTSNPNLYWYRQAAGRGLQLLFYSVGIGQISSEVPQNLSASRPQDRQFILSSKKLLLSDSGFYLCAWSVRFYEQYFGPGTRLTVT.

CDR3 protein: CASSAGTANSPLHF. In DNA form, the CDR3 reads TGCGCCAGCAGCGCAGGGACGGCAAATTCACCCCTCCACTTT. The V call is TRBV10-1, the J call TRBJ1-6; D is perhaps TRBD1 (5 bases). The CDR3 spans 14 residues. The germline gives CDR1 WNHNN, CDR2 SYGVQD (reference sequence). Trimming cost V 6 bases and J 7 bases, with 13 bases left between them.

The chain is built from TRBV18 and TRBJ2-1; 8 nucleotides align to TRBD2. Germline trimming cut 3 bases from V and 7 bases from J; bases unmatched to any gene: 11. From germline, CDR1 is KGHSH and CDR2 LQKENI. The CDR3 is 16 amino acids. The CDR3: CASSPMERGPLNEQFF. CDR3 coding DNA: TGTGCCAGCTCACCTATGGAGCGGGGGCCCCTTAATGAGCAGTTCTTC.

V usage is TRBV2 and J usage is TRBJ1-1; possibly TRBD1 for D (5 bases). In germline, CDR1 is SNHLY, CDR2 FYNNEI. V dropped 10 bases and J dropped 5 bases, with 14 bases sitting between them. The CDR3 spans 12 residues. The CDR3 region is CATWNRGTEAFF. As DNA, the CDR3 is TGTGCCACCTGGAACCGGGGGACTGAAGCTTTCTTT.

The V call is TRBV7-6, the J call TRBJ2-2; D gene unclear. Germline V lookup: CDR1 SGHVS, CDR2 FNYEAQ. The CDR3 totals 15 residues. Trimming pared 0 bases from V and 3 bases from J, leaving 8 bases between. The CDR3 loop reads CASSLATSYTGELFF. The CDR3 region has the DNA TGTGCCAGCAGCTTAGCTACTTCCTACACCGGGGAGCTGTTTTTT.

The genes are TRBV6-5 and TRBJ2-2, with D unclear. Between the trimmed V and J ends, which lost 0 bases and 4 bases, there was a span of 6 bases. Germline V gives CDR1 MNHEY, CDR2 SVGAGI. There are 14 residues in the CDR3. The CDR3 loop is CASSYSRTTGELFF. The DNA of the CDR3 is TGTGCCAGCAGTTACTCGCGGACCACCGGGGAGCTGTTTTTT.

The sample holds one count of this clone. The sample has other DNA sequences that encode this CDR3 too. V is TRBV28 and J is TRBJ2-7; D unresolved. Germline V gene data show CDR1 as MDHEN and CDR2 as SYDVKM. This CDR3 is 11 amino acids long. V was clipped by 4 bases and J by 4 bases, with 5 bases between them. CDR3 sequence reads: CASSSLYEQYF. The CDR3 region has the DNA TGTGCCAGCAGTTCCTTATACGAGCAGTACTTC.

J is TRBJ1-5 and V is TRBV5-5; TRBD1 is a possible D gene (5 bases). The CDR3 is 15 residues long. Germline V gene sequence: CDR1 SGHKS, CDR2 YYEKEE (reference sequence). Trimming stripped 4 bases from V and 7 bases from J, with 18 bases between. The CDR3 region has the DNA TGTGCCAGCAGCCCCACATGGGGGATCTTGCAGCCCCAGCATTTT. Its translation is CASSPTWGILQPQHF.

The CDR3 sequence is CASSPLEGPRSETQYF. The CDR3 coding sequence is TGTGCCAGCTCACCACTGGAGGGACCCAGATCGGAGACCCAGTACTTC. The V call is TRBV18, the J call TRBJ2-5, with D possibly TRBD2 on 6 matching bases. Germline V CDR1 and CDR2: KGHSH, LQKENI. CDR3 length: 16 amino acids. The ends were cut back, 1 base at V and 5 bases at J, with 17 bases in the middle.

The chain carries TRBV6-5 and TRBJ1-4; 7 positions agree with TRBD1. There are 15 residues in the CDR3. V lost 6 bases, J lost 0 bases, and 4 bases stayed unmatched. Germline V lookup: CDR1 MNHEY, CDR2 SVGAGI. The CDR3 DNA reads as TGTGCCAGCAGCGATCAGGGGGCAACTAATGAAAAACTGTTTTTT. Protein: CASSDQGATNEKLFF.